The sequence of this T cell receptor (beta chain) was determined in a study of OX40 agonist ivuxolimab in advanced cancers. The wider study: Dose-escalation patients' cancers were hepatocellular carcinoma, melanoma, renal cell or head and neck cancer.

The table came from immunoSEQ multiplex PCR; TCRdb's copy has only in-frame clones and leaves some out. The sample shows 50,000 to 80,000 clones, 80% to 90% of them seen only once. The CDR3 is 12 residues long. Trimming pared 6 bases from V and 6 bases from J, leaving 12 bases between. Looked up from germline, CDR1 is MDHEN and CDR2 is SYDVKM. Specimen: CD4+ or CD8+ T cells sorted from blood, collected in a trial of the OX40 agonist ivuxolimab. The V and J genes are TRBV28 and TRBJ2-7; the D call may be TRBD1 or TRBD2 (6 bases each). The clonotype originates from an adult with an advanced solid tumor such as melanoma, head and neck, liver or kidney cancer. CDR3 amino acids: CASSLGGFEQYF. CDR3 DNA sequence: TGTGCCAGCAGCCTAGGGGGGTTCGAGCAGTACTTC.